One sample yielded the 21 T cell receptor beta chains listed below, sequenced in a study of blood T cell repertoires in COVID-19. Clones were sequenced by immunoSEQ multiplex PCR, and TCRdb holds only the in-frame ones, with some missing. There are over 250,000 clones in the sample; approximately 85% occur only once, and roughly 0.8% lies in the top ten. The specimen was peripheral blood. All receptors derive from a woman between 25 and 40 years old with acute or convalescent COVID-19.

V usage is TRBV4-1 and J usage is TRBJ1-2; 7 bases are a match to TRBD1. In germline, CDR1 is MGHRA, CDR2 YSYEKL. V lost 4 bases, J lost 5 bases, and 10 bases stayed unmatched. The CDR3 is 15 amino acids. CDR3 in DNA: TGCGCCAGCAGCCCTGGACAGGCCCCCGGGTATGGCTACACCTTC. It encodes CASSPGQAPGYGYTF.

The gene calls are TRBV7-9 and TRBJ2-5; tentatively, D is TRBD2 (5 bases). CDR3 length: 14 residues. CDR1 is SEHNR and CDR2 is FQNEAQ in the germline V gene (reference sequence). V shed 6 bases and J shed 5 bases, with 16 bases lying between them. CDR3 bases: TGTGCCAGCAGAGAGGGAGCCTCAAGGGAGACCCAGTACTTC. Its protein is CASREGASRETQYF.

The chain couples TRBV7-2 to TRBJ2-2, with TRBD1 matching 7 bases. The CDR3 spans 16 residues. Germline CDR1 and CDR2: SGHTA and FQGNSA. V was pared by 3 bases and J by 5 bases, with 9 bases of the junction left unmatched. The CDR3 DNA follows: TGTGCCAGCAGCTTTAGTAGGGGGCTGGGGACCGGGGAGCTGTTTTTT. The encoded protein is CASSFSRGLGTGELFF.

The chain employs TRBV21-1 and TRBJ2-7; the listed D gene, TRBD2, was not tested against the DNA. TRBV21-1 is given as a pseudogene. This CDR3 spans 17 amino acids. CDR3 protein: CASSKGLAGGVFYEQYF. The CDR3, as DNA: TGTGCCAGCAGCAAAGGGCTAGCGGGCGGGGTTTTCTACGAGCAGTACTTC.

This clone is a singleton in its sample. This sequence joins TRBV7-2 and TRBJ2-7; 7 nucleotides match TRBD2. The CDR3 totals 15 residues. V lost 1 base and J lost 2; bases outside the gene matches: 5. Looked up from germline, CDR1 is SGHTA and CDR2 is FQGNSA. The CDR3 protein is CASSLEGTKPYEQYF. The DNA for the CDR3 is TGTGCCAGCAGCTTAGAAGGGACTAAGCCCTACGAGCAGTACTTC.

The sample holds one count of this clone. The chain carries TRBV9 and TRBJ1-4; tentatively, D is TRBD1 (5 bases). The CDR3 covers 13 residues. Germline CDR1 is SGDLS and CDR2 is YYNGEE. Trimming took 5 bases from V and 7 from J, leaving 12 bases between them. CDR3 sequence reads: CASSRGLGEKLFF. The DNA for the CDR3 is TGTGCCAGCAGTAGGGGATTGGGTGAAAAACTGTTTTTT.

This clone was counted once. The chain employs TRBV15 and TRBJ1-1; D might be TRBD1 (6 bases). This CDR3 is 11 amino acids long. V lost 7 bases to trimming and J lost 9 bases, with 12 bases between them. CDR1 is LNHNV, CDR2 YYDKDF, per germline (reference sequence). The CDR3 here is CATTQGPQAFF. CDR3 sequence (DNA): TGTGCCACCACTCAGGGGCCACAAGCTTTCTTT.

The chain couples TRBV24-1 to TRBJ1-5; weak D call: TRBD1 (6 bases). The CDR3 is made up of 15 amino acids. CDR1 is KGHDR, CDR2 SFDVKD, per germline. Trimming pared 11 bases from V and 2 bases from J, leaving 18 bases between. CDR3 nucleotides: TGTGCCATCCGCACAGGGTTGTCGGGCAATCAGCCCCAGCATTTT. Its translation: CAIRTGLSGNQPQHF.

This sequence joins TRBV30 and TRBJ2-7, with 7 positions matching TRBD2. Per the germline V gene, CDR1 is GTSNPN and CDR2 is SVGIG (reference sequence). V shed 4 bases and J 6 bases; nucleotides not matched to a gene: 15. The CDR3 consists of 15 residues. The CDR3 loop is CAWTNLAERVGEQYF. The DNA for the CDR3 is TGTGCCTGGACCAACCTAGCGGAGAGGGTCGGCGAGCAGTACTTC.

V is TRBV15 and J is TRBJ2-7; 7 positions match TRBD1. Germline assignment: CDR1 LNHNV and CDR2 YYDKDF (reference sequence). V shed 6 bases, J shed 2 bases, and the junction held 10 bases outside the gene matches. The CDR3 is 15 residues long. This chain's CDR3 is CATRQGQEQTYEQYF. CDR3 DNA: TGTGCCACCAGACAAGGACAGGAGCAGACCTACGAGCAGTACTTC.

The rearrangement uses TRBV11-1 and TRBJ2-1, with D possibly matching TRBD2 (6 bases). The germline V gene has CDR1 SGHAT and CDR2 FQDESV (reference sequence). This CDR3 comprises 14 residues. The ends were cut back, 6 bases at V and 8 bases at J, with 17 bases in the middle. The CDR3 DNA is TGTGCCAGCAGTTCCCTAGGCTGGGGGGATGAGCAGTTCTTC. Amino acids: CASSSLGWGDEQFF.

This sequence joins TRBV29-1 and TRBJ2-3; D is perhaps TRBD1 (5 bases). The CDR3 has 15 residues. V was clipped by 0 bases and J by 0 bases, with 10 bases between them. Germline lookup yields CDR1 SQVTM and CDR2 ANQGSEA. In DNA form, the CDR3 reads TGCAGCGTTGAAGATTCCGACAGTAGCACAGATACGCAGTATTTT. This codes for CSVEDSDSSTDTQYF.

The count of this clone is one. The rearrangement uses TRBV6-2 or TRBV6-3 and TRBJ2-2, with TRBD2 as a possible D gene (6 bases). Germline lookup yields CDR1 MNHEY and CDR2 SVGEGT. V was cut by 6 bases and J by 4 bases, with 18 bases left in between. The CDR3 covers 16 residues. The DNA for the CDR3 is TGTGCCAGCAGCCCCCGTCTGGGGGGTCGCACCGGGGAGCTGTTTTTT. As protein: CASSPRLGGRTGELFF.

The chain combines TRBV19 with TRBJ1-4, with D possibly being TRBD1 (5 bases). The CDR3 runs to 15 residues. CDR1 is LNHDA and CDR2 is SQIVND in the germline V gene (reference sequence). V was cut by 4 bases and J by 2 bases, with 11 bases left in between. The CDR3 region has the DNA TGTGCCAGTAGTACAAACGGGGGTACTAATGAAAAACTGTTTTTT. It yields the protein CASSTNGGTNEKLFF.

V and J are TRBV19 and TRBJ1-5; 7 bases map to TRBD1. Germline V gene data show CDR1 as LNHDA and CDR2 as SQIVND (reference sequence). V gave up 4 bases and J gave up 4 bases; unmatched junction bases: 4. There are 14 residues in the CDR3. The DNA of the CDR3 is TGTGCCAGTAGTACCGGGACAGATAATCAGCCCCAGCATTTT. Residues: CASSTGTDNQPQHF. Supplemented by reference TRBV19 and TRBJ1-5, the full variable domain reads DGGITQSPKYLFRKEGQNVTLSCEQNLNHDAMYWYRQDPGQGLRLIYYSQIVNDFQKGDIAEGYSVSREKKESFPLTVTSAQKNPTAFYLCASSTGTDNQPQHFGDGTRLSIL.

The chain has TRBV5-8 and TRBJ2-4; D is ambiguous. This CDR3 has 16 residues. Per the germline V gene, CDR1 is SGHTS and CDR2 is YDEGEE. Trimming removed 0 bases at V and 3 bases at J, with 13 bases between. The CDR3 DNA sequence: TGTGCCAGCAGCTTGGGCCTGGCCCTTATCAAAAACATTCAGTACTTC. Amino acid sequence: CASSLGLALIKNIQYF.

The chain couples TRBV6-1 to TRBJ2-5, with D perhaps TRBD2 (5 bases). V was trimmed by 6 bases and J by 5 bases, leaving 13 bases between them. Germline V gives CDR1 MNHNS, CDR2 SASEGT. The CDR3 covers 13 residues. CDR3: CASRLGIRETQYF. CDR3 nucleotides: TGTGCCAGCAGACTAGGCATACGGGAGACCCAGTACTTC.

The genes are TRBV27 and TRBJ2-1; TRBD1 matches 8 bases. Germline assignment: CDR1 MNHEY and CDR2 SMNVEV (reference sequence). The CDR3 covers 15 residues. V was clipped by 2 bases and J by 6 bases; unmatched bases: 6. The CDR3 protein is CASSLLGTGFNEQFF. In nucleotides, the CDR3 is TGTGCCAGCAGTTTACTCGGGACAGGATTCAATGAGCAGTTCTTC.

The chain links TRBV19 to TRBJ1-1, with 8 nucleotides matching TRBD1. There are 14 residues in the CDR3. With 5 bases clipped from V and 5 bases from J, the junction kept 7 bases outside the gene matches. Germline values: CDR1 LNHDA, CDR2 SQIVND (reference sequence). For the CDR3, the DNA is TGTGCCAGTAGTGGAACAGGGGGTGGGACTGAAGCTTTCTTT. Its translation is CASSGTGGGTEAFF. The entire variable domain, with the rest obtained from reference TRBV19 and TRBJ1-1, is as follows: DGGITQSPKYLFRKEGQNVTLSCEQNLNHDAMYWYRQDPGQGLRLIYYSQIVNDFQKGDIAEGYSVSREKKESFPLTVTSAQKNPTAFYLCASSGTGGGTEAFFGQGTRLTVV.

In nucleotides, the CDR3 is TGTGCCAGCCGGATGGGGACTAGACCCCACGAGCAGTACTTC. Protein: CASRMGTRPHEQYF. V and J are TRBV6-5 and TRBJ2-7; TRBD2 aligns across 8 bases. V shed 8 bases, J shed 5 bases, and the junction held 11 bases outside the gene matches. The CDR3 spans 14 residues. CDR1 and CDR2 from the germline V gene are MNHEY and SVGAGI.

This chain connects TRBV10-3 to TRBJ1-4; D call uncertain. Trimming took off 4 bases at V and 4 bases at J, with 16 bases between the two ends. CDR1 is ENHRY, CDR2 SYGVKD, per germline. The CDR3 totals 16 residues. CDR3 loop: CAISAGPPAVNEKLFF. CDR3 DNA: TGTGCCATCAGTGCTGGGCCCCCCGCAGTTAATGAAAAACTGTTTTTT.